The 26 T cell receptor beta chains reported below all come from one sample, sequenced in a study of T cells expressing NK-cell markers. From the 5' RACE reads, TCRdb lists one entry per CDR3 protein and no DNA. This table lists 200,000 to 300,000 distinct CDR3 sequences. The sample consisted of blood T cells: a sorted CD56 or NKG2C T cell subset, CD4+ or CD8+ T cells, or bulk PBMC T cells (not recorded which). The receptors were sampled from a man younger than 35 in good health.

V gene TRBV7-2 combines with J gene TRBJ2-1; the TCRdb call, TRBD2, lacks DNA for checking. Germline V gene sequence: CDR1 SGHTA, CDR2 FQGNSA. CDR3 size: 16 residues. This CDR3 is CASSLVGGRVNNEQFF.

CDR3 region: CASSFQTGQVGAIQYF. The chain uses TRBV5-6 and TRBJ2-4; the D call from TCRdb, TRBD1, cannot be confirmed without DNA. The CDR3 has 16 amino acids. Germline CDR1 is SGHDT and CDR2 is YYEEEE.

This sequence joins TRBV5-1 and TRBJ2-3. The CDR3 totals 13 residues. The germline gives CDR1 SGHRS, CDR2 YFSETQ. The CDR3 spells CASSSSVSDTQYF.

The chain joins TRBV4-3 to TRBJ2-7. The CDR3 runs to 15 residues. Per the germline V gene, CDR1 is LGHNA and CDR2 is YSLEER. This CDR3 is CASSQEVTDLYEQYF.

The V and J genes are TRBV2 and TRBJ2-5. The germline V gene has CDR1 SNHLY and CDR2 FYNNEI. This CDR3 is built from 16 residues. CDR3: CASSTPYSDSKETQYF.

The chain uses TRBV15 and TRBJ1-2. Germline V gives CDR1 LNHNV, CDR2 YYDKDF (reference sequence). The CDR3 covers 14 residues. The CDR3 is CATSRDNRAYGYTF.

The chain combines TRBV7-9 with TRBJ2-1; TCRdb selects TRBD2, and the lack of DNA leaves this call unchecked. The CDR3 has 17 amino acids. CDR1 and CDR2 from the germline V gene are SEHNR and FQNEAQ (reference sequence). The CDR3 region is CASSLGTTSGFYNEQFF.

This chain joins TRBV2 and TRBJ1-6. The germline V gene has CDR1 SNHLY and CDR2 FYNNEI. This CDR3 comprises 15 residues. This CDR3 is CASSPGGTYNSPLHF.

The genes are TRBV24-1 and TRBJ2-3; the TCRdb call, TRBD2, lacks DNA for checking. The length of the CDR3 is 15 residues. Germline CDR1 is KGHDR and CDR2 is SFDVKD. CDR3 sequence: CATSPLAGEIHTQYF.

The chain uses TRBV20-1 and TRBJ2-5; the TCRdb D gene call, TRBD2, has no DNA to confirm it. Germline CDR1 is DFQATT and CDR2 is SNEGSKA (reference sequence). This CDR3 is built from 13 residues. CDR3 protein: CSAVAGGPETQYF.

V usage is TRBV7-6 and J usage is TRBJ2-2; TCRdb calls TRBD1, which cannot be checked without DNA. The CDR3 length is 16 residues. The germline V gene encodes CDR1 SGHVS and CDR2 FNYEAQ. CDR3 sequence reads: CASSLRTGGNTGELFF.

The chain links TRBV10-3 to TRBJ2-1; checking the TCRdb D call of TRBD2 is not possible without DNA. CDR3 size: 15 residues. From germline, CDR1 is ENHRY and CDR2 SYGVKD. CDR3 sequence reads: CAIRPGGSYYNEQFF.

J is TRBJ2-5 and V is TRBV15; the D call from TCRdb, TRBD2, cannot be confirmed without DNA. The CDR3 loop spans 16 amino acids. Germline CDR1 LNHNV, CDR2 YYDKDF (reference sequence). CDR3 amino acids: CATSRTPSGARETQYF. Based on the CDR3 plus reference TRBV15 and TRBJ2-5, the full variable domain is DAMVIQNPRYQVTQFGKPVTLSCSQTLNHNVMYWYQQKSSQAPKLLFHYYDKDFNNEADTPDNFQSRRPNTSFCFLDIRSPGLGDTAMYLCATSRTPSGARETQYFGPGTRLLVL.

This chain connects TRBV5-1 to TRBJ1-2; the TCRdb call, TRBD1, lacks DNA for checking. CDR3 length: 15 amino acids. Per germline, CDR1 SGHRS and CDR2 YFSETQ. The CDR3 region is CASSLGWAVSYGYTF.

V and J are TRBV10-3 and TRBJ2-2; TCRdb proposes TRBD1, but this gene call is untestable without DNA. Germline CDR1 and CDR2: ENHRY and SYGVKD. CDR3 length equals 16 residues. The CDR3 region is CAISESRQGSTGELFF.

V usage is TRBV20-1 and J usage is TRBJ1-5; the D gene TCRdb calls, TRBD1, cannot be checked with no DNA. The germline CDR1 and CDR2 sequences are DFQATT and SNEGSKA (reference sequence). This CDR3 contains 14 residues. CDR3 sequence: CSAPPRGSLAPQHF.

The chain recombines TRBV7-8 with TRBJ2-5; no DNA is available, so the TRBD2 call from TCRdb remains unchecked. The CDR3 extends over 15 amino acids. CDR1 and CDR2 (germline): SGHVS, FQNEAQ. The CDR3 protein is CASSSQGLSKETQYF.

The gene calls are TRBV29-1 and TRBJ2-5. Germline loops: CDR1 SQVTM, CDR2 ANQGSEA. The CDR3 consists of 14 residues. The CDR3 loop is CSPTPVFPPETQYF.

The genes are TRBV4-2 and TRBJ1-2; the TCRdb call, TRBD1, lacks DNA for checking. Germline-derived CDR1 and CDR2 are LGHNA and YNFKEQ. The CDR3 extends over 13 amino acids. The CDR3 is CASGPDGGYGYTF.

The V call is TRBV28, the J call TRBJ1-2. The CDR3 totals 15 residues. Germline V gene sequence: CDR1 MDHEN, CDR2 SYDVKM. CDR3 sequence reads: CASSQPNLANYGYTF.

This chain uses TRBV5-1 with TRBJ2-1. CDR1 and CDR2 from the germline V gene are SGHRS and YFSETQ. CDR3 length equals 14 residues. CDR3 amino acids: CASSLEGSYNEQFF.

The chain uses TRBV10-3 and TRBJ2-7. Germline V gene sequence: CDR1 ENHRY, CDR2 SYGVKD. This CDR3 spans 12 amino acids. The CDR3 protein is CAISGNGVEQYF.

The chain recombines TRBV27 with TRBJ1-6; the TRBD1 assignment by TCRdb is unverifiable without DNA. The CDR3 is made up of 14 amino acids. Germline CDR1 MNHEY, CDR2 SMNVEV (reference sequence). CDR3 sequence reads: CASSIRDVNSPLHF.

The chain recombines TRBV25-1 with TRBJ2-1; TCRdb names TRBD1, which stays unverified in the absence of DNA. This CDR3 has 16 amino acids. Germline V gene data show CDR1 as MGHDK and CDR2 as SYGVNS. This CDR3 is CASRGTGTGRQREQFF.

The chain couples TRBV12-3 or TRBV12-4 to TRBJ1-5; lacking DNA, the TRBD1 call made by TCRdb goes unchecked. The CDR3 is 14 amino acids. This chain's CDR3 is CASSATGGSQPQHF.

The J gene is TRBJ2-5, the V gene TRBV10-3; TCRdb's assignment of TRBD1 cannot be checked, as there is no DNA. The CDR3 contains 16 residues. CDR1 is ENHRY, CDR2 SYGVKD, per germline. The CDR3 spells CAISESWTGNQETQYF.